This T cell receptor beta chain is from a study of blood T cell repertoires in COVID-19. This table comes from immunoSEQ multiplex PCR, and its TCRdb copy is limited to in-frame clones, with some not included. This sample carries 200,000 to 250,000 clones, roughly nine tenths of them seen once, and the ten largest clones take roughly 10%. V was clipped by 5 bases and J by 10 bases; unmatched bases: 4. The germline gives CDR1 SGHTA, CDR2 FQGNSA. The CDR3 length is 12 residues. J is TRBJ2-2 and V is TRBV7-2; TRBD1 aligns across 7 bases. The TCR sequence derives from a man aged 25-40 years who had recovered from COVID-19. Sequencing was carried out using PBMCs or T cells enriched from blood (not recorded which). The CDR3 bases are TGTGCCAGCAGCGGGGGACAGCCGGAGCTGTTTTTT. Protein sequence: CASSGGQPELFF. Filled out from reference TRBV7-2 and TRBJ2-2, the complete variable domain reads GAGVSQSPSNKVTEKGKDVELRCDPISGHTALYWYRQSLGQGLEFLIYFQGNSAPDKSGLPSDRFSAERTGGSVSTLTIQRTQQEDSAVYLCASSGGQPELFFGEGSRLTVL.